This record looks at one TCR beta chain sequence and its context. Its antigen target is currently unknown. It has no much larger one-base neighbor in the sample; base qualities were not kept. In Seattle, one collaborating source enrolled patients while the infection was active and tracked those patients longitudinally over the course of disease. Collaborating institutions collected whole blood in K2EDTA tubes following their own protocols. Collaborator samples were shipped for TCRbeta analysis as frozen whole blood, isolated PBMCs, or DNA extracted from either sample type. Based on the germline V gene, the CDR1 and CDR2 sequences are SGHRS and YFSETQ. From the cysteine up to the phenylalanine, the CDR3 has a length of 14 residues. The CDR3 DNA has 42 bases and is translated from base 1. V is trimmed back by 5 bases and J by 5 bases, and the junction contains 7 bases that no gene match accounts for.

TCRbeta CDR3 regions were amplified from genomic DNA by means of the immunoSEQ Assay, a bias-controlled multiplex PCR. The paper's processing steps were these. Within the assay, amplification of reference gene primers was used to estimate how many nucleated cells each sample contained. Sequence reads were collapsed and filtered to measure the absolute abundance of every unique TCRbeta CDR3 rearrangement. For each sample, productive Simpson clonality was calculated as the square root of Simpson's diversity index over productive rearrangements. Imported from immuneACCESS, the table was reduced by TCRdb to in-frame sequences with V and J called. These copies leave out some clones; in studies compared against another copy, an unresolved V gene accounts for under half, and the cause of the remainder is not known. D and trimming come from the DNA, and the V and J calls and clone size come from that table. The sample table lists fewer than 450,000 clones, about 90% of them with a count of one. About 6.7% of the sample comes from the top ten.

This record comes from a study of blood T cell repertoires in COVID-19 (dated by TCRdb to 2018 to 2021). About the investigation overall: Samples from collaborators originated in the United States, Italy and Spain and spanned both the acute and convalescent phases of COVID-19. The prospective study material was composed of cDNA or gDNA derived from T cells, B-cell-depleted T cells, or PBMCs. Subjects who had been exposed to COVID-19, were actively infected with it, or had recovered from it provided the deeply sampled blood TCRbeta repertoires that made up the dataset. A freely available public database, intended as a resource for researchers studying the immune response to SARS-CoV-2, is where the repertoires were released. The samples were drawn from the first 160 participants of the ongoing ImmuneRACE study and from under 1,500 subjects provided by 6 global collaborators. The sample metadata nearly always contained a de-identified subject ID, COVID-19 status, age in years and sex. Where HLA class I and class II types were available, the types were taken from metadata supplied by the sample provider, not from assay-based typing.

Points the paper makes about the study in general: Clinical and demographic metadata were provided uncurated, with the amount varying by source and participant.

Source material: peripheral blood. The source is a woman aged 70-85 years with COVID-19, enrolled during active disease. The V and J genes are TRBV5-1 and TRBJ1-2, and 9 bases in between align with TRBD1. The DNA is as follows: TGCGCCAGCAGGTCCGGGACAGGGCCTTATGGCTACACCTTC. Translated, this is CASRSGTGPYGYTF.